This paragraph covers one T cell receptor beta chain sequence. Its antigen is currently unknown. The entry originates in a study of cytomegalovirus exposure and HLA in healthy donors. General study results and limits: A later analysis showed HLA-associated TCR beta chains outstripping equally common others in clonal expansion.

CDR1 and CDR2 from the germline V gene are SGHRS and YFSETQ. CDR3 length: 12 amino acids. Trimming cost V 6 bases and J 2 bases, with 8 bases left between them. PCR was performed using 60 Vbeta and 13 Jbeta primers. Clones were sequenced by immunoSEQ multiplex PCR, and TCRdb holds only the in-frame ones, with some missing. The sample lists around 170,000 clones; over 75% were seen once. Material: PBMCs. The clonotype was recovered from a man aged 50-60 years in good health and CMV-seronegative. The chain combines TRBV5-1 with TRBJ1-1; unclear D gene. The CDR3 region is CASNGVNTEAFF. CDR3 nucleotides: TGCGCCAGCAACGGGGTTAACACTGAAGCTTTCTTT.